This TCR beta chain was recorded in a study of blood T cells in healthy people across ages. Study observations and caveats: Long-lived donors had more naive CD4+ cells and higher diversity than aged donors. TCR beta diversity was tightly associated with the proportion of naive T cells.

The germline V gene encodes CDR1 SGHRS and CDR2 YFSETQ. CDR3 length: 14 amino acids. The V end was cut by 4 bases, the J end by 2 bases, with 12 bases between. Comments on this clonotype: The antigen is not known.

PCR was performed a second time for 7 to 11 cycles using a sample-barcoded 5' primer and a J-beta primer mix. TCRdb ran MiXCR on the 5' RACE reads and lists one entry per CDR3 protein. The sample comprises around 1.5 million distinct CDR3 sequences, around 36% of which are singletons, and about 10% rests with the top ten. It was about 10 milliliters of peripheral blood that were drawn from each donor. This receptor was taken from a woman aged 25 to 39 in good health. Sequencing input: blood. V and J are TRBV5-1 and TRBJ2-5; the D gene is possibly TRBD2 (6 bases). The CDR3 DNA sequence: TGCGCCAGCAGCGGAGGGACGTTACAAGAGACCCAGTACTTC. Protein product: CASSGGTLQETQYF.